The 16 T cell receptor beta chains in this list originate from one sample, sequenced in a study of cytomegalovirus exposure and HLA in healthy donors. Both 60 Vbeta primers and 13 Jbeta primers went into the PCR. The assay was immunoSEQ multiplex PCR, and TCRdb's table has in-frame clones only and misses some. The table shows 150,000 to 200,000 clones, with over 60% occurring only once. The specimen sequenced was PBMCs. The source of these receptors is a woman in her 40s in good health and CMV-seronegative.

This clone was observed a few times. The chain links TRBV18 to TRBJ2-3; weak D call: TRBD2 (5 bases). Looked up from germline, CDR1 is KGHSH and CDR2 is LQKENI. This CDR3 spans 16 amino acids. V was pared by 3 bases and J by 0 bases, with 13 bases between. For the CDR3, the DNA is TGTGCCAGCTCACCCGTTGCGGGCAGCAGCACAGATACGCAGTATTTT. Protein: CASSPVAGSSTDTQYF.

V and J are TRBV7-2 and TRBJ2-7, with TRBD2 matching 8 bases. CDR1 is SGHTA, CDR2 FQGNSA, per germline. Trimming at V came to 1 base and at J to 2 bases, leaving 7 bases not matched to a gene. This CDR3 region has 16 residues. In nucleotides, the CDR3 is TGTGCCAGCAGCTTAGGTAGCGGGGCTGCCCCCTACGAGCAGTACTTC. Translated: CASSLGSGAAPYEQYF.

V usage is TRBV13 and J usage is TRBJ1-1, with D possibly matching TRBD1 (5 bases). The CDR3 consists of 15 residues. CDR1 is PRHDT, CDR2 FYEKMQ, per germline (reference sequence). V was cut by 0 bases and J by 1 base, with 9 bases left in between. DNA of the CDR3: TGTGCCAGCAGCTTAGGCCCCGGGGGGAACACTGAAGCTTTCTTT. This translates into CASSLGPGGNTEAFF. Full variable domain (remainder filled in from reference TRBV13 and TRBJ1-1): AAGVIQSPRHLIKEKRETATLKCYPIPRHDTVYWYQQGPGQDPQFLISFYEKMQSDKGSIPDRFSAQQFSDYHSELNMSSLELGDSALYFCASSLGPGGNTEAFFGQGTRLTVV.

This clone appeared a few times. The rearrangement uses TRBV7-2 and TRBJ2-5, with TRBD1 matching over 9 bases. Germline V lookup: CDR1 SGHTA, CDR2 FQGNSA. The CDR3 is made up of 16 amino acids. V trimming: 5 bases; J trimming: 5 bases; junction bases outside the gene matches: 12. The CDR3 loop is CASSVTTGGLSETQYF. CDR3 DNA: TGTGCCAGCAGCGTTACTACAGGGGGCTTGAGCGAGACCCAGTACTTC.

The chain recombines TRBV5-1 with TRBJ2-1; TRBD2 matches 10 bases. V shed 4 bases and J 1 base; nucleotides not matched to a gene: 14. This CDR3 has 19 amino acids. Germline V gene sequence: CDR1 SGHRS, CDR2 YFSETQ. The chain's CDR3 is CASSAFGAGGPVSYNEQFF. CDR3 in DNA: TGCGCCAGCAGCGCCTTTGGAGCGGGAGGGCCAGTTTCCTACAATGAGCAGTTCTTC.

The chain is built from TRBV6-4 and TRBJ2-2, with D possibly matching TRBD2 (6 bases). Trimming shortened V by 0 bases and J by 0 bases, and 14 bases separated the two germline ends. The length of the CDR3 is 18 residues. From germline, CDR1 is MRHNA and CDR2 SNTAGT. CDR3 amino acids: CASSDSGGLTANTGELFF. CDR3 bases: TGTGCCAGCAGTGACTCCGGGGGACTGACCGCGAACACCGGGGAGCTGTTTTTT.

This chain uses TRBV10-1 with TRBJ2-7; maybe TRBD1 (6 bases). CDR1 and CDR2 (germline): WNHNN, SYGVQD (reference sequence). CDR3 length: 13 residues. Between the trimmed V and J ends, which lost 7 bases and 0 bases, there was a span of 10 bases. This CDR3 is CASMGTNSYEQYF. CDR3 DNA sequence: TGCGCCAGCATGGGGACAAACTCCTACGAGCAGTACTTC.

Worth noting for this clone: Other DNA sequences of this sample code for an identical CDR3. V is TRBV27 and J is TRBJ1-2; TRBD1 is a possible D gene (5 bases). The CDR3 is made up of 11 amino acids. Trimming left V 5 bases short and J 6 bases short, with 7 bases between. Germline-derived CDR1 and CDR2 are MNHEY and SMNVEV (reference sequence). CDR3 in amino acids: CASSRGNGYTF. CDR3 bases: TGTGCCAGCAGTCGGGGGAATGGCTACACCTTC.

The chain employs TRBV21-1 and TRBJ2-7; TRBD1 is the table's D call and was not checked against the DNA. TRBV21-1 is recorded as a pseudogene. The CDR3 is made up of 15 amino acids. The CDR3 nucleotides are TGTGCCAGCAGCTCCCGACAGGGGACTCCCTACGAGCAGTACGTC. It yields the protein CASSSRQGTPYEQYV.

The chain links TRBV6-4 to TRBJ2-3, with 7 positions matching TRBD2. From germline, CDR1 is MRHNA and CDR2 SNTAGT. V gave up 2 bases and J gave up 6 bases; unmatched junction bases: 2. CDR3 length: 13 amino acids. Written as DNA, the CDR3 is TGTGCCAGCAGTGACACCGGGGGGGATACGCAGTATTTT. Translation: CASSDTGGDTQYF.

The rearrangement joins TRBV5-6 to TRBJ2-4; no reliable D call. CDR1 SGHDT and CDR2 YYEEEE come from the germline V gene. The CDR3 extends over 16 amino acids. Trimming removed 4 bases at V and 0 bases at J, with 14 bases between. The CDR3 reads CASSQRQALAKNIQYF. The CDR3 nucleotides are TGTGCCAGCAGCCAACGGCAGGCTCTAGCCAAAAACATTCAGTACTTC.

Only a few counts were recorded for this clone. The gene calls are TRBV7-9 and TRBJ2-1; 8 bases line up with TRBD1. The CDR3 consists of 18 residues. CDR1 is SEHNR and CDR2 is FQNEAQ in the germline V gene (reference sequence). V trimming: 5 bases; J trimming: 3 bases; junction bases outside the gene matches: 15. The CDR3 protein is CASSPPGQAMAVYNEQFF. The CDR3 DNA reads TGTGCCAGCAGCCCCCCGGGACAGGCTATGGCGGTCTACAATGAGCAGTTCTTC. Complete variable domain (other parts from reference TRBV7-9 and TRBJ2-1): DTGVSQNPRHKITKRGQNVTFRCDPISEHNRLYWYRQTLGQGPEFLTYFQNEAQLEKSRLLSDRFSAERPKGSFSTLEIQRTEQGDSAMYLCASSPPGQAMAVYNEQFFGPGTRLTVL.

The CDR3 DNA sequence: TGTGCCAGCAGCCCTAGCAGGGGCAGTGACACTGAAGCTTTCTTT. This sequence encodes CASSPSRGSDTEAFF. V and J are TRBV5-4 and TRBJ1-1; possible D gene TRBD1, 6 bases. CDR1 SGHNT and CDR2 YYREEE come from the germline V gene (reference sequence). The CDR3 is made up of 15 amino acids. Trimming removed 4 bases at V and 3 bases at J, with 16 bases between.

V and J are TRBV27 and TRBJ2-1, with D maybe TRBD2 (6 bases). V lost 11 bases and J lost 1, with 15 bases in between. Per the germline V gene, CDR1 is MNHEY and CDR2 is SMNVEV (reference sequence). The CDR3 runs to 14 residues. In DNA form, the CDR3 reads TGTGCCGGATTAGCGGTCACATCCTACAATGAGCAGTTCTTC. Its protein product is CAGLAVTSYNEQFF.

This chain joins TRBV11-2 and TRBJ1-3; D possibly corresponds to TRBD1 (5 bases). Trimming stripped 5 bases from V and 2 bases from J, with 13 bases between. The V gene's germline CDR1 is SGHAT and CDR2 FQNNGV. This CDR3 has 15 amino acids. CDR3 in amino acids: CASSPDSVTGNTIYF. The DNA of the CDR3 is TGTGCCAGCAGCCCCGACAGTGTAACTGGAAACACCATATATTTT.

This clone was picked up a small number of times. The CDR3 DNA sequence: TGCGCCAGCAGCCGCCTAGCGGGAGTAGACGAGCAGTACTTC. Protein: CASSRLAGVDEQYF. This chain connects TRBV5-1 to TRBJ2-7; 10 bases match TRBD2. The CDR3 has 14 residues. J was trimmed by 5 bases and V by 4 bases; bases with no gene match: 6. CDR1 and CDR2 from the germline V gene are SGHRS and YFSETQ.